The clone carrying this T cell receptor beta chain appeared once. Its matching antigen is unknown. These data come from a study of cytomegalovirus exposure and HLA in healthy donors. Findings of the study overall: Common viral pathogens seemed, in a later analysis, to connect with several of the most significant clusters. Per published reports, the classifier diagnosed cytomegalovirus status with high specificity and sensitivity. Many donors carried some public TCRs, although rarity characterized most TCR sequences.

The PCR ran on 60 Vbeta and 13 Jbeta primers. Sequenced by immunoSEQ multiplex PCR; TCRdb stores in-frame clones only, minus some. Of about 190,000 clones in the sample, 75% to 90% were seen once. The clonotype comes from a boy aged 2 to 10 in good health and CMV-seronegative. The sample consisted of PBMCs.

The CDR3 protein is CASTRYNYGYTF. The CDR3 nucleotides read TGTGCCAGCACTCGGTATAACTATGGCTACACCTTC. This chain joins TRBV28 and TRBJ1-2; D ambiguous. The CDR3 is 12 residues long. V was cut by 7 bases and J by 1 base, with 7 bases left in between. Germline V gene sequence: CDR1 MDHEN, CDR2 SYDVKM.